Below, 9 T cell receptor beta chains from the same sample are listed, as sequenced in a study of blood T cell repertoires in COVID-19. The method was immunoSEQ multiplex PCR; TCRdb's version includes in-frame clones alone and lacks a portion of them. Altogether approximately 190,000 clones are present, around 90% being singletons, with the ten largest covering 0.53%. Sample: peripheral blood. Receptors were obtained from a man aged 45-60 years with acute or convalescent COVID-19.

The chain combines TRBV3-1 (or the pseudogene TRBV3-2) with TRBJ2-7; the D gene is possibly TRBD2 (6 bases). The CDR3 is made up of 15 amino acids. V was trimmed by 1 base and J by 0 bases, leaving 10 bases between them. Germline V gene sequence: CDR1 LGHDT, CDR2 YNNKEL (reference sequence). The chain's CDR3 is CASSQGGLSSYEQYF. The DNA of the CDR3 is TGTGCCAGCAGCCAAGGGGGACTGAGCTCCTACGAGCAGTACTTC.

CDR3 protein: CAFTGGRSSGYTF. The CDR3 coding sequence is TGTGCCTTTACGGGGGGCAGGTCTAGTGGCTACACCTTC. The chain combines TRBV30 with TRBJ1-2; the D gene is possibly TRBD1 (6 bases). The CDR3 is 13 amino acids. Looked up from germline, CDR1 is GTSNPN and CDR2 is SVGIG (reference sequence). V was cut by 7 bases and J by 7 bases, with 19 bases left in between.

A note on this clone: An end of the junction differs from the germline gene, which may be a read error. The chain is built from TRBV29-1 and TRBJ2-1; 8 bases map to TRBD2. Germline CDR1 reads SQVTM; CDR2 reads ANQGSEA. This CDR3 region has 14 residues. The CDR3 region has the DNA TGCAGCGTCGAAGCGGGAGTCATCTACAATGAGCAGTTCTTC. This gives the protein CSVEAGVIYNEQFF.

In DNA form, the CDR3 reads TGTGCCAGCAGTGAAGAGATAGCAACCGTCCAGCAGTACGTC. Its protein is CASSEEIATVQQYV. The rearrangement links TRBV2 to TRBJ2-7, with D hard to call. Trimming stripped 1 base from V and 8 bases from J, with 15 bases between. The CDR3 runs 14 residues. Germline CDR1 reads SNHLY; CDR2 reads FYNNEI.

This clone was seen only a few times. This chain uses TRBV7-8 with TRBJ1-6, with TRBD1 identical over 9 bases. This CDR3 is built from 16 residues. V dropped 0 bases and J dropped 9; count of bases not matched to a gene: 6. Germline V gene data show CDR1 as SGHVS and CDR2 as FQNEAQ. CDR3: CASSLAQGQGRSPLHF. The CDR3 nucleotides are TGTGCCAGCAGCTTAGCTCAAGGACAGGGGCGTTCACCCCTCCACTTT.

The chain carries TRBV5-6 and TRBJ2-4, with 8 bases matching TRBD1. The CDR3 contains 15 residues. The junction had 7 bases not matched to a gene; V was cut back by 2 bases and J by 6 bases. Looked up from germline, CDR1 is SGHDT and CDR2 is YYEEEE. CDR3 bases: TGTGCCAGCAGCTTAAGGACAGGGACGGGAAACATTCAGTACTTC. Amino acid sequence: CASSLRTGTGNIQYF.

CDR3 region: CASSLAVRIPDTQYF. The DNA for the CDR3 is TGCGCCAGCAGCTTGGCCGTGCGGATACCAGATACGCAGTATTTT. The chain uses TRBV5-1 and TRBJ2-3; D unclear. Germline values: CDR1 SGHRS, CDR2 YFSETQ. Trimming shortened V by 0 bases and J by 4 bases, and 12 bases separated the two germline ends. The CDR3 is made up of 15 amino acids. The full variable domain, rest sourced from reference TRBV5-1 and TRBJ2-3, is KAGVTQTPRYLIKTRGQQVTLSCSPISGHRSVSWYQQTPGQGLQFLFEYFSETQRNKGNFPGRFSGRQFSNSRSEMNVSTLELGDSALYLCASSLAVRIPDTQYFGPGTRLTVL.

The chain joins TRBV11-2 to TRBJ1-2, with D possibly matching TRBD1 (5 bases). CDR3 size: 14 residues. The germline gives CDR1 SGHAT, CDR2 FQNNGV. V shed 3 bases and J shed 8 bases, with 16 bases lying between them. The CDR3 bases are TGTGCCAGCAGCTTCGGGGGTACGGAGGGGGGCTACACCTTC. Translated: CASSFGGTEGGYTF. Filled out from reference TRBV11-2 and TRBJ1-2, the complete variable domain reads EAGVAQSPRYKIIEKRQSVAFWCNPISGHATLYWYQQILGQGPKLLIQFQNNGVVDDSQLPKDRFSAERLKGVDSTLKIQPAKLEDSAVYLCASSFGGTEGGYTFGSGTRLTVV.

The chain combines TRBV5-1 with TRBJ2-3; TRBD2 agrees at 7 bases. Per germline, CDR1 SGHRS and CDR2 YFSETQ. CDR3 length equals 15 residues. V dropped 4 bases and J dropped 1; count of bases not matched to a gene: 6. The CDR3 spells CASSLAEHRTDTQYF. The CDR3, as DNA: TGCGCCAGCAGCCTAGCGGAACACCGCACAGATACGCAGTATTTT.